This T cell receptor (beta chain) comes out of a study of OX40 agonist ivuxolimab in advanced cancers. Clones were sequenced by immunoSEQ multiplex PCR, and TCRdb holds only the in-frame ones, with some missing. The sample gives about 120,000 clones, approximately 92% of which show up once; more than 0.45% is in the top ten. Looked up from germline, CDR1 is PRHDT and CDR2 is FYEKMQ (reference sequence). This CDR3 has 14 amino acids. Trimming took 7 bases from V and 2 from J; bases not matched to a gene: 5. The rearrangement links TRBV13 to TRBJ2-7; 10 bases fit TRBD2. Sequencing was performed on CD4+ or CD8+ T cells sorted from blood, taken in a trial of the OX40 agonist ivuxolimab. This TCR derives from an adult with an advanced solid tumor such as melanoma, head and neck, liver or kidney cancer. CDR3 amino acids: CASNPTSGAYEQYF. The CDR3 coding sequence is TGTGCCAGCAACCCCACTAGCGGGGCCTACGAGCAGTACTTC.